This T cell receptor beta chain emerged from a study of T cell repertoires in cytomegalovirus infection. The CDR3 runs to 13 residues. Per the germline V gene, CDR1 is SGHAT and CDR2 is FQNNGV. Losses at the gene ends were 5 bases for V and 7 bases for J; bases not matched to a gene: 6. TCRdb called the reads again in MiXCR, with one record for every CDR3 protein. The sample holds about 24,000 distinct CDR3 sequences; more than 20% are singletons and the top ten take around 93%. Points on this clonotype: Its matching antigen is unknown.

Material: CD8+ T cells from cultured PBMCs, obtained from culture after CMV antigen stimulation. This sequence joins TRBV11-2 and TRBJ1-2; TRBD1 aligns across 8 bases. This TCR was recovered from a human donor in good health (CMV status not recorded). Some clones in this sample may be carry-over from other donors' samples. In DNA, the CDR3 is TGTGCCAGCAGCCTCGGACAGGGTCCTGGCTACACCTTC. This encodes CASSLGQGPGYTF.